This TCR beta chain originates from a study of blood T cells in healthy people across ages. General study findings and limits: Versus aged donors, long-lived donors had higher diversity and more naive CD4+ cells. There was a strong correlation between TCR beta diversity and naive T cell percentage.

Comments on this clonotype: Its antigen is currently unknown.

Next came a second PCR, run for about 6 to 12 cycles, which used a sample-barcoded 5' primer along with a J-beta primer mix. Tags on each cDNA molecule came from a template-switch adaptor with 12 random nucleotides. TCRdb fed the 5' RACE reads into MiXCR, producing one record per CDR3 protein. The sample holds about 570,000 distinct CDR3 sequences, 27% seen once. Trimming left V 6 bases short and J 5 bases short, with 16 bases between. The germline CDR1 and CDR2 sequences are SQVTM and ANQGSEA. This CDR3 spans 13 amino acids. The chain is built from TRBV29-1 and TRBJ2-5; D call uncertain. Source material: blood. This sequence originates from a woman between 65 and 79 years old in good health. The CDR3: CSVSRQVSETQYF. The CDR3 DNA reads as TGCAGCGTCTCTCGGCAAGTTAGTGAGACCCAGTACTTC. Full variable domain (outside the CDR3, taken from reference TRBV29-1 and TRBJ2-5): SAVISQKPSRDICQRGTSLTIQCQVDSQVTMMFWYRQQPGQSLTLIATANQGSEATYESGFVIDKFPISRPNLTFSTLTVSNMSPEDSSIYLCSVSRQVSETQYFGPGTRLLVL.